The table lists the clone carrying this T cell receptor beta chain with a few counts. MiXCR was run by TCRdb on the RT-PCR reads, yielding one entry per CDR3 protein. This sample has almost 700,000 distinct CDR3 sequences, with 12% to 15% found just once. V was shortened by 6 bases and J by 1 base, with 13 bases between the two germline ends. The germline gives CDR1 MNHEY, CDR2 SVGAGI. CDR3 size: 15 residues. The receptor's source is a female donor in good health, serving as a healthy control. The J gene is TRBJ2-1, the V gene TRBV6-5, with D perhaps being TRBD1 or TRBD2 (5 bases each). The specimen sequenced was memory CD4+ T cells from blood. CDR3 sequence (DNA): TGTGCCAGCAGCCCGGGACGCTTTTCCTACAATGAGCAGTTCTTC. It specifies CASSPGRFSYNEQFF.